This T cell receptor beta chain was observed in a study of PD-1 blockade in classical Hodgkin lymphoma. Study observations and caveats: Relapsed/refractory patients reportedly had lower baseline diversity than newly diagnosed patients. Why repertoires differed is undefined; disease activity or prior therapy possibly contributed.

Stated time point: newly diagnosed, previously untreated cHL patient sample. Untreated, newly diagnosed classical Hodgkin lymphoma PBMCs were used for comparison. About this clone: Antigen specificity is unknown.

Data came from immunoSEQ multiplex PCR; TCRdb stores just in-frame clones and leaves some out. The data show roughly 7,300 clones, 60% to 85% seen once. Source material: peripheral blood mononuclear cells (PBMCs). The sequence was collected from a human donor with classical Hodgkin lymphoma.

CDR3 bases: TGTGCCAGCACCTCGGGGGGGGCTCTGGGCAATCAGCCCCAGCATTTT. Translated, it gives CASTSGGALGNQPQHF. This chain connects TRBV6-6 to TRBJ1-5, with a possible D match to TRBD1 (6 bases). This CDR3 spans 16 amino acids. Trimming took off 7 bases at V and 2 bases at J, with 18 bases between the two ends. The germline gives CDR1 MNHNY, CDR2 SVGAGI (reference sequence).